The 3 T cell receptor beta chains given below trace back to one sample, sequenced in a study of T cells in Graves' hyperthyroidism and ophthalmopathy. TCR beta CDR3 region amplification was performed from RNA transcripts. The primer set for the first-round RT-PCR of the TCR CDR3 was HTBI. TCRdb re-called the multiplex PCR reads through MiXCR, storing one row per CDR3 protein. Among more than 300,000 distinct CDR3 sequences, 17% were seen once, and the ten largest hold approximately 33%. Material: blood. The receptors come from a woman between 25 and 40 years old with Graves' hyperthyroidism that later progressed to Graves' ophthalmopathy.

This clonotype was detected ten times or more. V is TRBV2 and J is TRBJ2-5; either TRBD1 or TRBD2 may fit D (5 bases each). Trimming pared 3 bases from V and 7 bases from J, leaving 12 bases between. Germline values: CDR1 SNHLY, CDR2 FYNNEI. There are 13 residues in the CDR3. DNA of the CDR3: TGTGCCAGCAGTGAGGGGCTCCGGGGGACCCAGTACTTC. It is translated as CASSEGLRGTQYF.

This clonotype was detected many times. The V call is TRBV6-2 or TRBV6-3, the J call TRBJ1-2; D is unresolved. Germline CDR1 reads MNHEY; CDR2 reads SVGEGT. There are 18 residues in the CDR3. Trimming removed 0 bases at V and 5 bases at J, with 22 bases between. CDR3 bases: TGTGCCAGCAGTTACTCAAGTGGGAGACGCCGGCCCTTTTATGGCTACACCTTC. This codes for CASSYSSGRRRPFYGYTF.

This clonotype was observed at least ten times. For the CDR3, the DNA is TGTGCCAGTTGGACAGGGTTGGGAGCTACAGCTTTCACTGAAGCTTTCTTT. Translating gives CASWTGLGATAFTEAFF. This chain connects TRBV19 to TRBJ1-1, with 8 bases aligning to TRBD1. Germline V gene data show CDR1 as LNHDA and CDR2 as SQIVND (reference sequence). The CDR3 consists of 17 residues. Trimming at V came to 8 bases and at J to 4 bases, leaving 18 bases not matched to a gene.